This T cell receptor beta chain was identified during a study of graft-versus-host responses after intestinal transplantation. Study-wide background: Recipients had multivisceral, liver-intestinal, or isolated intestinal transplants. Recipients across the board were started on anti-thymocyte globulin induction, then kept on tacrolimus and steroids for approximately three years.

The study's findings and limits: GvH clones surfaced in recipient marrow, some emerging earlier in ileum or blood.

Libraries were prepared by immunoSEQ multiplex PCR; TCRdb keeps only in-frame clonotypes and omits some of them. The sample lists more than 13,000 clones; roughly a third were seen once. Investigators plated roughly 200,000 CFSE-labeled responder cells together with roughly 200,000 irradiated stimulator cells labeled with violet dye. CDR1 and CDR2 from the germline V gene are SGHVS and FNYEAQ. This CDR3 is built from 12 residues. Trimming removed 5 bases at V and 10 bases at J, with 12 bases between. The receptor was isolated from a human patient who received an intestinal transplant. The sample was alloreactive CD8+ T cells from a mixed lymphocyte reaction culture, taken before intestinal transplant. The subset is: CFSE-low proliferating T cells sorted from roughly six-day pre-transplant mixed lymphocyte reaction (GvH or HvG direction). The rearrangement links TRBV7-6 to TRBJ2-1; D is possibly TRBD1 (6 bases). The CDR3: CASSHDRREQFF. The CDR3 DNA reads TGTGCCAGCAGCCACGACAGGAGAGAGCAGTTCTTC. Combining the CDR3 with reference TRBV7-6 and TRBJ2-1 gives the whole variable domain GAGVSQSPRYKVTKRGQDVALRCDPISGHVSLYWYRQALGQGPEFLTYFNYEAQQDKSGLPNDRFSAERPEGSISTLTIQRTEQRDSAMYRCASSHDRREQFFGPGTRLTVL.